Included here is one TCR beta chain sequence, with context. The data belong to a study of blood T cell repertoires in COVID-19. Study summary: PBMCs, B-cell-depleted T cells, or T cells were the source of the cDNA or gDNA that made up the material.

Methods used by the authors: The authors estimated nucleated cell counts from reference gene primer amplification. The table came from immunoSEQ multiplex PCR; TCRdb's copy has only in-frame clones and leaves some out. V, J and clone size reflect that table, while D and trimming were determined from the DNA. The sample shows about 310,000 clones, just under 90% of them seen only once. The CDR3 has 13 amino acids. Germline V gene lookup returns CDR1 DFQATT and CDR2 SNEGSKA (reference sequence). Trimming took 3 bases from V and 5 from J, leaving 14 bases between them. Participants were aged roughly 18 to 89 years from 20 to 30 US areas. Two negative PCRs, clearance, or symptom resolution characterized the recovered Cohort 3 donors.

Sequenced sample: PBMCs or T cells enriched from blood (not recorded which). The TCR was taken from a young woman who had recovered from COVID-19. The genes are TRBV20-1 and TRBJ2-7; weak D call: TRBD2 (6 bases). For the CDR3, the DNA is TGCAGTGCTAGTACCGGACTATTCCACGAGCAGTACTTC. This gives the protein CSASTGLFHEQYF.